The 18 T cell receptor beta chains below all came from one sample that was sequenced in a study of blood T cell repertoires in COVID-19. Sequenced by immunoSEQ multiplex PCR; TCRdb stores in-frame clones only, minus some. Altogether over 110,000 clones are present, approximately 88% being singletons, with the ten largest covering about 1.7%. The sequenced sample consisted of peripheral blood. The receptors were gathered from a woman aged 50 to 60 with acute or convalescent COVID-19.

This sequence joins TRBV9 and TRBJ1-1, with 7 bases identical to TRBD1. Germline trimming cut 0 bases from V and 6 bases from J; bases unmatched to any gene: 5. Germline CDR1 reads SGDLS; CDR2 reads YYNGEE. The CDR3 is 14 residues long. CDR3 sequence (DNA): TGTGCCAGCAGCGTAGTGAGGGGGACAGCTGAAGCTTTCTTT. It specifies CASSVVRGTAEAFF.

J is TRBJ2-5 and V is TRBV4-2; unclear D gene. The CDR3 runs 13 residues. Trimming took off 3 bases at V and 0 bases at J, with 5 bases between the two ends. Germline V lookup: CDR1 LGHNA, CDR2 YNFKEQ. The CDR3 here is CASSQANQETQYF. In DNA, the CDR3 is TGTGCCAGCAGCCAGGCCAACCAAGAGACCCAGTACTTC.

This chain links TRBV27 with TRBJ1-4; 12 nucleotides line up with TRBD1. Losses at the gene ends were 4 bases for V and 1 base for J; bases not matched to a gene: 10. This CDR3 contains 19 residues. Per germline, CDR1 MNHEY and CDR2 SMNVEV (reference sequence). In DNA, the CDR3 is TGTGCCAGCAGTTGGGCTCCCGGGACAGGGGGCCTAACTAATGAAAAACTGTTTTTT. It codes for CASSWAPGTGGLTNEKLFF.

Notes on this clone: This sample also contains other DNA sequences that code for the same CDR3. The gene calls are TRBV4-1 and TRBJ2-7; 7 nucleotides align to TRBD2. The germline V gene encodes CDR1 MGHRA and CDR2 YSYEKL. J lost 3 bases, V lost 0 bases, and 2 bases had no gene match. This CDR3 is 14 amino acids long. DNA for the CDR3: TGCGCCAGCAGCCAAGATCGCGGGAGCTACGAGCAGTACTTC. This translates into CASSQDRGSYEQYF.

The V gene is TRBV5-4, the J gene TRBJ1-1; perhaps TRBD1 as D (5 bases). Trimming took 6 bases from V and 1 from J, leaving 13 bases between them. The germline gives CDR1 SGHNT, CDR2 YYREEE (reference sequence). The CDR3 runs to 14 residues. CDR3 protein: CASTSERGNTEAFF. CDR3 DNA: TGTGCCAGCACTTCTGAAAGGGGGAACACTGAAGCTTTCTTT.

In nucleotides, the CDR3 is TGTGCCAGCAGCTTTTCGGCTTCATCCTCGGGAAATGGCTACACCTTC. Amino acids: CASSFSASSSGNGYTF. This chain uses TRBV7-9 with TRBJ1-2; the D is unclear. The CDR3 is made up of 16 amino acids. Germline-derived CDR1 and CDR2 are SEHNR and FQNEAQ (reference sequence). V shed 3 bases and J shed 6 bases, with 20 bases lying between them.

The chain employs TRBV7-9 and TRBJ1-1; 8 nucleotides match TRBD1. V was pared by 5 bases and J by 1 base, with 6 bases of the junction left unmatched. Germline lookup yields CDR1 SEHNR and CDR2 FQNEAQ (reference sequence). The CDR3 covers 15 residues. In DNA, the CDR3 is TGTGCCAGCAGCCCCCGACAGGGGACGAACACTGAAGCTTTCTTT. It encodes CASSPRQGTNTEAFF.

The V gene is TRBV7-9, the J gene TRBJ1-5; TRBD1 agrees at 9 bases. Losses at the gene ends were 4 bases for V and 4 bases for J; bases not matched to a gene: 5. This CDR3 region has 15 residues. CDR1 is SEHNR, CDR2 FQNEAQ, per germline (reference sequence). In DNA, the CDR3 is TGTGCCAGCAGCTACTACGGGACAGGGAATCAGCCCCAGCATTTT. Encoded protein: CASSYYGTGNQPQHF.

V gene TRBV9 combines with J gene TRBJ1-6, with 9 bases aligning to TRBD1. J was trimmed by 5 bases and V by 3 bases; bases with no gene match: 9. Germline V CDR1 and CDR2: SGDLS, YYNGEE. This CDR3 is 17 amino acids long. The CDR3 nucleotides read TGTGCCAGCAGCGCATCCCGAGGGACAGGGAATAATTCACCCCTCCACTTT. It encodes CASSASRGTGNNSPLHF.

This chain links TRBV11-2 with TRBJ1-1; D unresolved. This CDR3 contains 15 residues. V was trimmed by 1 base and J by 4 bases, leaving 13 bases between them. Germline CDR1 reads SGHAT; CDR2 reads FQNNGV. The chain's CDR3 is CASSLATLGSTEAFF. The DNA of the CDR3 is TGTGCCAGCAGCTTAGCAACCCTGGGGAGCACTGAAGCTTTCTTT.

Comment on this clone: The identical CDR3 is also encoded by other nucleotide sequences in the sample. The chain employs TRBV30 and TRBJ1-5; no definite D call. The germline gives CDR1 GTSNPN, CDR2 SVGIG (reference sequence). The length of the CDR3 is 13 residues. V was clipped by 0 bases and J by 7 bases, with 10 bases between them. The CDR3 region has the DNA TGTGCCTGGAGTGTACGAGGTGACCAGCCCCAGCATTTT. Protein sequence: CAWSVRGDQPQHF.

This clone was found a few times. V gene TRBV5-6 combines with J gene TRBJ1-6, with 7 nucleotides matching TRBD1. The CDR3 sequence is 14 residues long. Trimming removed 2 bases from V and 8 bases from J; junction bases left unmatched: 4. CDR1 is SGHDT, CDR2 YYEEEE, per germline. CDR3 sequence reads: CASSFRQGYSPLHF. The CDR3 nucleotides read TGTGCCAGCAGCTTTCGACAGGGTTATTCACCCCTCCACTTT.

This chain uses TRBV5-4 with TRBJ1-1, with TRBD1 matching 7 bases. CDR1 SGHNT and CDR2 YYREEE come from the germline V gene (reference sequence). J gave up 0 bases and V 4 bases, and 6 bases lay outside the gene matches. The CDR3 sequence is 15 residues long. The CDR3 sequence is CASSAAGTVNTEAFF. The CDR3 DNA sequence: TGTGCCAGCAGCGCTGCCGGGACAGTGAACACTGAAGCTTTCTTT.

The chain recombines TRBV28 with TRBJ1-3; 7 bases fit TRBD1. V lost 6 bases to trimming and J lost 0 bases; unmatched junction nucleotides: 8. CDR1 and CDR2 from the germline V gene are MDHEN and SYDVKM. The CDR3 has 16 amino acids. In nucleotides, the CDR3 is TGTGCCAGCAGCTCGACAGGGCCTTCCTCTGGAAACACCATATATTTT. Translated, it gives CASSSTGPSSGNTIYF.

The V call is TRBV18, the J call TRBJ2-1, with 14 bases lining up with TRBD2. This CDR3 contains 17 residues. After removal of 0 bases from V and 2 bases from J, the junction contained 0 bases not matched to a gene. The germline V gene has CDR1 KGHSH and CDR2 LQKENI. In nucleotides, the CDR3 is TGTGCCAGCTCACCACCGGGACTAGCGGGGGCCTACAATGAGCAGTTCTTC. The encoded protein is CASSPPGLAGAYNEQFF.

The rearrangement links TRBV18 to TRBJ1-1; D remains ambiguous. This CDR3 has 15 amino acids. The germline CDR1 and CDR2 sequences are KGHSH and LQKENI. The V gene lost 3 bases and the J gene lost 3 bases, with 14 bases spanning the gap. The DNA of the CDR3 is TGTGCCAGCTCACCGGAAGGGAGGGTCGACACTGAAGCTTTCTTT. It translates to CASSPEGRVDTEAFF.

The chain couples TRBV7-2 to TRBJ2-5; 10 bases line up with TRBD2. J was trimmed by 5 bases and V by 2 bases; bases with no gene match: 5. Looked up from germline, CDR1 is SGHTA and CDR2 is FQGNSA. The CDR3 contains 15 residues. The CDR3 region is CASSLLLAGHETQYF. The CDR3 nucleotides read TGTGCCAGCAGCTTATTACTAGCGGGGCACGAGACCCAGTACTTC.

This sequence joins TRBV25-1 and TRBJ1-3; 11 bases fit TRBD1. The CDR3 is made up of 16 amino acids. Germline CDR1 is MGHDK and CDR2 is SYGVNS. With V trimmed by 5 bases and J by 8 bases, 11 bases remained unmatched. The CDR3 region has the DNA TGTGCCAGCAGTCAACCGGGACAGGGGGGAACGGACACCATATATTTT. It translates to CASSQPGQGGTDTIYF.